What follows are 9 T cell receptor beta chains derived from one specimen sequenced in a study of blood T cells in healthy people across ages. Combining a sample-barcoded 5' primer with a J-beta primer mix, a second PCR ran for 7 to 11 cycles. TCRdb used MiXCR to reprocess the 5' RACE reads, holding one entry per CDR3 protein. Among 900,000 to 950,000 distinct CDR3 sequences, 25% to 30% were seen once, and the ten largest hold more than 8.5%. These sequences were also reported in another study, on T cells of mothers and their children.

The sample consisted of blood. Receptors were obtained from a woman aged 40 to 49 in good health.

A few counts support this clonotype. The chain carries TRBV6-2 or TRBV6-3 and TRBJ2-2; perhaps TRBD2 as D (5 bases). The CDR3 has 12 amino acids. CDR1 MNHEY and CDR2 SVGEGT come from the germline V gene. The V end was cut by 6 bases, the J end by 8 bases, with 10 bases between. The CDR3 DNA is TGTGCCAGCAGCGCGCGGGCTGGGGAGCTGTTTTTT. Its protein is CASSARAGELFF.

The rearrangement links TRBV14 to TRBJ1-1, with TRBD1 as a possible D gene (6 bases). Trimming left V 4 bases short and J 4 bases short, with 16 bases between. The V gene's germline CDR1 is SGHDN and CDR2 FVKESK. This CDR3 region has 15 residues. The CDR3: CASSRGDTGVTEAFF. The CDR3 DNA follows: TGTGCCAGCAGCCGGGGGGACACTGGGGTCACTGAAGCTTTCTTT.

This clonotype showed up just a few times. The chain has TRBV9 and TRBJ2-7; 8 bases align to TRBD1. With V trimmed by 3 bases and J by 2 bases, 7 bases remained unmatched. The germline gives CDR1 SGDLS, CDR2 YYNGEE. CDR3 length equals 15 residues. The CDR3 DNA reads as TGTGCCAGCAGCGGGACAGGGACTTCGACCTACGAGCAGTACTTC. Its protein is CASSGTGTSTYEQYF.

This clonotype was counted ten times or more. The chain combines TRBV5-1 with TRBJ1-2; 7 nucleotides line up with TRBD1. Germline values: CDR1 SGHRS, CDR2 YFSETQ. After removal of 7 bases from V and 10 bases from J, the junction contained 13 bases not matched to a gene. The CDR3 is 13 amino acids. Written as DNA, the CDR3 is TGCGCCAGCTACTCCGACAGGGTCCATGACTACACCTTC. Translation: CASYSDRVHDYTF.

This clonotype has a handful of counts. This chain links TRBV11-2 with TRBJ2-1; TRBD1 might be the D (5 bases). Deletions cut 8 bases from V and 13 bases from J, with 24 bases between. CDR1 is SGHAT, CDR2 FQNNGV, per germline. The CDR3 contains 14 residues. Written as DNA, the CDR3 is TGTGCCAGCTCTCCTTGGAGACAGCAAGAGACCCAGTTCTTC. Translation gives CASSPWRQQETQFF.

Ten or more counts support this clonotype. The V and J genes are TRBV4-2 and TRBJ2-1; D unclear. The CDR3 is made up of 16 amino acids. Per the germline V gene, CDR1 is LGHNA and CDR2 is YNFKEQ. V was pared by 1 base and J by 2 bases, with 12 bases between. DNA of the CDR3: TGTGCCAGCAGCCAAGGAGGTGGCGGTCCCTACAATGAGCAGTTCTTC. Residues: CASSQGGGGPYNEQFF.

In its sample, this clonotype was seen many times. This chain connects TRBV28 to TRBJ2-7; D is perhaps TRBD2 (6 bases). V lost 2 bases and J 3 bases, leaving 11 bases between the germline ends. Germline V gene data show CDR1 as MDHEN and CDR2 as SYDVKM. This CDR3 has 14 amino acids. CDR3 region: CASSLGGIVYEQYF. CDR3 nucleotide sequence: TGTGCCAGCAGTTTAGGAGGGATAGTCTACGAGCAGTACTTC.

The rearrangement joins TRBV6-1 to TRBJ2-1; D may be TRBD1 or TRBD2 (5 bases each). Gene TRBJ2-7 matches the end of the DNA better, so the J call may be wrong. Germline V gene lookup returns CDR1 MNHNS and CDR2 SASEGT. CDR3 size: 13 residues. The CDR3 loop is CASNRTSYNEQYF. The CDR3 DNA sequence: TGTGCCAGCAACAGGACTTCCTACAATGAGCAGTACTTC.

For this clonotype: A much larger clone differs from this one at a single base, so this may be a read error. The chain combines TRBV18 with TRBJ1-3, with unresolved D. There are 19 residues in the CDR3. Trimming removed 2 bases from V and 0 bases from J, with 20 bases in between. The germline CDR1 and CDR2 sequences are KGHSH and LQKENI. This CDR3 is CASSPNGPGLQSSGNTIYF. The CDR3 DNA reads as TGTGCCAGCTCACCAAACGGCCCGGGCCTGCAGAGCTCTGGAAACACCATATATTTT.